This T cell receptor beta chain was sequenced for a study of control samples from healthy donors and cancer patients. Assay used: immunoSEQ multiplex PCR; TCRdb lists only in-frame clones, some missing. Of about 130,000 clones in the sample, roughly 94% were seen once. The germline CDR1 and CDR2 sequences are SGHAT and FQDESV (reference sequence). V gave up 1 base and J gave up 6 bases, with 7 bases separating them. The CDR3 length is 14 residues. The sequence was obtained from a man aged 55 to 70 with colorectal cancer. The genes are TRBV11-1 and TRBJ1-6; unclear D gene. The sequenced sample consisted of PBMCs. This CDR3 is CASSLGGRNSPLHF. CDR3 DNA sequence: TGTGCCAGCAGCTTAGGGGGTCGTAATTCACCCCTCCACTTT.